This T cell receptor (beta chain) is drawn from a study of blood T cell repertoires in COVID-19 (dated by TCRdb to the early 2020s). About the study as a whole: Collaborator samples came from the United States, Italy and Spain and covered acute and convalescent phases of COVID-19. The samples were drawn from two sources: the first 160 participants of the ongoing ImmuneRACE study, and 1,000 to 1,500 subjects contributed by 6 global collaborators. The prospective study material was composed of cDNA or gDNA derived from T cells, B-cell-depleted T cells, or PBMCs. The repertoires were released in a freely available public database intended as a resource for research on the immune response to SARS-CoV-2. The dataset comprised deeply sampled blood TCRbeta repertoires from subjects exposed to, actively infected with, or recovered from COVID-19. Nearly every sample came with metadata listing a de-identified subject ID, COVID-19 status, age in years and sex. Where HLA class I and class II types were available, the types were taken from metadata supplied by the sample provider, not from assay-based typing.

The immunoSEQ Assay, a bias-controlled multiplex PCR, was used to amplify TCRbeta CDR3 regions from genomic DNA. As for the original processing: Nucleated cell counts per sample were estimated from amplification of reference gene primers within the assay. To quantify the absolute abundance of each unique TCRbeta CDR3 rearrangement, sequence reads were collapsed and filtered. For each sample, productive Simpson clonality was calculated as the square root of Simpson's diversity index over productive rearrangements. In its TCRdb copy, this immuneACCESS table keeps in-frame sequences only and misses some clones. Where compared with another copy, unresolved V genes explain less than half of these, and the others have no known cause. V, J and clone size were drawn from that table, and D and trimming were deduced from the DNA. The sample includes roughly 150,000 clones, with 84% observed a single time. Roughly 45% of the sample lies in the top ten.

On the study overall, not on this receptor specifically: The quantity of clinical and demographic metadata differed by source and by participant and was supplied without curation.

The collaborating institutions used their own protocols to collect whole blood in K2EDTA tubes. For TCRbeta analysis, collaborators shipped samples in one of three forms: frozen whole blood, isolated PBMCs, or DNA extracted from either of those sample types. The table lists this clone with a count of one. Its antigen target is currently unknown. Base qualities are missing; no much larger clone stands one base away. Inclusive of the bounding cysteine and phenylalanine, the CDR3 is 17 residues long. Only CDR3 DNA remains: 51 bases, in frame from the first base. The V end gives up 0 bases and the J end 5 bases, leaving 9 bases in the junction not matched to a gene. The germline V gene specifies SGHTA as CDR1 and FQGNSA as CDR2.

Sequencing was done on a sample of peripheral blood. This TCR was sampled from a human donor in a cohort sampled during active COVID-19. This chain is built from TRBV7-2 and TRBJ1-2, with 10 junctional bases fitting TRBD1. The nucleotide sequence reads as follows: TGTGCCAGCAGCTTAGCGTGGGGGGACAGGGGAGGGTATGGCTACACCTTC. This yields the protein CASSLAWGDRGGYGYTF.